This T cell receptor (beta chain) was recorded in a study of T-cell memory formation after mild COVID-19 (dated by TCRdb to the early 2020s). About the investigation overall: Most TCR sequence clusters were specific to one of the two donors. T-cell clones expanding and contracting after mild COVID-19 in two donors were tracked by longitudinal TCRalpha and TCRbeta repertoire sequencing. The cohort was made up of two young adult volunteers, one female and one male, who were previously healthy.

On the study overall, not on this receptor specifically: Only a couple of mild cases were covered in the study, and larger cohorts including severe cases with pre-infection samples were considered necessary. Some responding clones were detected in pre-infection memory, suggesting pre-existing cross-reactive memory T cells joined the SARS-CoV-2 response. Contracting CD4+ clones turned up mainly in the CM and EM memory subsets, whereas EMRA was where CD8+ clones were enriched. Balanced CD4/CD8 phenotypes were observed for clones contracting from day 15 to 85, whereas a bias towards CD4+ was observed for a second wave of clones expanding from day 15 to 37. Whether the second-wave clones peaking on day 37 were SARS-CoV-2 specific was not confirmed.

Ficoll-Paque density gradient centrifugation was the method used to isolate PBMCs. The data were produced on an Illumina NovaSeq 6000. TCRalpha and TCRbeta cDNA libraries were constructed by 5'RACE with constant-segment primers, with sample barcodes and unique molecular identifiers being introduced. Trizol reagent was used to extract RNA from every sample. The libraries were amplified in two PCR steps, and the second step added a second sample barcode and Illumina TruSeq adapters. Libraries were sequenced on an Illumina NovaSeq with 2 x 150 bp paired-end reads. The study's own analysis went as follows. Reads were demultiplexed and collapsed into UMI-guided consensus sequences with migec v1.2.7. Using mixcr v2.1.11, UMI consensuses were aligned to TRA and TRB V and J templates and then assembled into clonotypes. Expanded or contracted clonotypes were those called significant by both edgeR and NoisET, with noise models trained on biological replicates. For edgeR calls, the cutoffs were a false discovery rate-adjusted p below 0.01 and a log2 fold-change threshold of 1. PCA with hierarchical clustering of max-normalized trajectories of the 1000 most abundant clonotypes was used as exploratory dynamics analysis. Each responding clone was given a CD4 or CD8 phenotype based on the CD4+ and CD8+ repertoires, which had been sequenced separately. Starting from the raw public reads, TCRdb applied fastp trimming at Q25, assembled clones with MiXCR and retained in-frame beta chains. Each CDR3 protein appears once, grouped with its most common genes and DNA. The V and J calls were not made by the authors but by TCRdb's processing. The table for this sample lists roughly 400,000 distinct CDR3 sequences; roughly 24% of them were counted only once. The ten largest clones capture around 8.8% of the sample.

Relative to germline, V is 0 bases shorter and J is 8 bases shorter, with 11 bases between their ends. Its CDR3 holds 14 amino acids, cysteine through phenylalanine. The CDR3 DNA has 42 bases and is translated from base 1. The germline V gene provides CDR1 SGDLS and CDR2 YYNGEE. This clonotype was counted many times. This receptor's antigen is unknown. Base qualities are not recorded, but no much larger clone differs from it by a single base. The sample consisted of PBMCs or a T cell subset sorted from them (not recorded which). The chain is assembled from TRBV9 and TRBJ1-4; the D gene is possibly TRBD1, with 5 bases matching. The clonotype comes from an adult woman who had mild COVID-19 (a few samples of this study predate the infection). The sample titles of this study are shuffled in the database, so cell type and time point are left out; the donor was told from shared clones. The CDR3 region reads CASSVGQYGEKLFF. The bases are TGTGCCAGCAGCGTAGGACAGTACGGAGAAAAACTGTTTTTT.